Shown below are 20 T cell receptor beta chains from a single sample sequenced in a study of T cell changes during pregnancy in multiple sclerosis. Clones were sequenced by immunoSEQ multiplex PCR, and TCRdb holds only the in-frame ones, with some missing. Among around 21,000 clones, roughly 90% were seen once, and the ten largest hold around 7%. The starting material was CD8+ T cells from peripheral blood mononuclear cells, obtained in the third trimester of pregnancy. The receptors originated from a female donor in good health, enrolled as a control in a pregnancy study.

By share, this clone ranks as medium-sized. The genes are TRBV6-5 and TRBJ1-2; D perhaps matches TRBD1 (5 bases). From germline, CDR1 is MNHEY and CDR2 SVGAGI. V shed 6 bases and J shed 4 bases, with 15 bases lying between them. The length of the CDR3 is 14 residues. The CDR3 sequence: CASSPGRGSYGYTF. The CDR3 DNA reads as TGTGCCAGCAGCCCGGGACGGGGGAGCTATGGCTACACCTTC.

CDR3 sequence reads: CASSLAGERNEQFF. As DNA, the CDR3 is TGTGCCAGCAGCTTAGCGGGAGAACGGAATGAGCAGTTCTTC. The V gene is TRBV7-9, the J gene TRBJ2-1; D is possibly TRBD2 (5 bases). V lost 0 bases, J lost 7 bases, and 10 bases lay in between. The CDR3 has 14 amino acids. Germline CDR1 is SEHNR and CDR2 is FQNEAQ (reference sequence).

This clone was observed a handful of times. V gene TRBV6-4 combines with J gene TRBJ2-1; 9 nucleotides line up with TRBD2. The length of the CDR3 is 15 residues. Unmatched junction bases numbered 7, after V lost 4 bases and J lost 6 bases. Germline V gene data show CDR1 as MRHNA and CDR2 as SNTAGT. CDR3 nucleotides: TGTGCCAGCAGTGTCAGCGGGGGGACTGCCAATGAGCAGTTCTTC. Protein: CASSVSGGTANEQFF.

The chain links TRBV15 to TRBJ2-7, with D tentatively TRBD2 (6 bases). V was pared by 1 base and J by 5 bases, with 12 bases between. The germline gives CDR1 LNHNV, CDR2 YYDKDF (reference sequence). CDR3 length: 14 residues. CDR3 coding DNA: TGTGCCACCAGCAGAGGCGGGGTTACGGACGAGCAGTACTTC. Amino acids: CATSRGGVTDEQYF.

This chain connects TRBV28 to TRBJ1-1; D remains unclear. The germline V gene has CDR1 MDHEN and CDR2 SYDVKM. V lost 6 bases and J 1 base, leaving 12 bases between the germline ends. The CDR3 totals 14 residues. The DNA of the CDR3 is TGTGCCAGCAGCCCCAAGGAGGAGAACACTGAAGCTTTCTTT. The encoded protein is CASSPKEENTEAFF.

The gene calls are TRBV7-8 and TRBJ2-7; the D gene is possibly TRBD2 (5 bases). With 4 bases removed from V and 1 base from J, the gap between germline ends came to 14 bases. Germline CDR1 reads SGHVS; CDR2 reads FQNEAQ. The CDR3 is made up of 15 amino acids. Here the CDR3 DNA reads TGTGCCAGCAGCTACGAGGGCGATGGGTCCTACGAGCAGTACTTC. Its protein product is CASSYEGDGSYEQYF.

This CDR3 reads CASSDSDNNEQFF. CDR3 in DNA: TGTGCCAGCAGTGACTCGGACAACAATGAGCAGTTCTTC. The V call is TRBV6-4, the J call TRBJ2-1, with D possibly matching TRBD1 (5 bases). Germline-derived CDR1 and CDR2 are MRHNA and SNTAGT. Trimming removed 0 bases at V and 5 bases at J, with 5 bases between. The CDR3 consists of 13 residues.

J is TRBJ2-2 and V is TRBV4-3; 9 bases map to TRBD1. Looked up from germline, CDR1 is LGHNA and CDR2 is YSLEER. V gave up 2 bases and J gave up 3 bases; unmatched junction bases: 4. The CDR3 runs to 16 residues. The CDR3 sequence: CASSQLQGADTGELFF. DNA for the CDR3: TGCGCCAGCAGCCAATTACAGGGGGCAGACACCGGGGAGCTGTTTTTT.

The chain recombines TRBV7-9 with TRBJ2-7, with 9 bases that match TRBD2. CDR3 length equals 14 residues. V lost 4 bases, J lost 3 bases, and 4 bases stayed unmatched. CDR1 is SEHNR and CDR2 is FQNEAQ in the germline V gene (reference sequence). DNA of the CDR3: TGTGCCAGCAGCTCGAGCGGGGGGTACTACGAGCAGTACTTC. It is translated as CASSSSGGYYEQYF.

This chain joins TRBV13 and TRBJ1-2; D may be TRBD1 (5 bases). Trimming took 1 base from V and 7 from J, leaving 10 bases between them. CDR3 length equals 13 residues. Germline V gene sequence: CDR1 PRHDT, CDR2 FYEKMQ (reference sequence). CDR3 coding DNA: TGTGCCAGCAGCTTAGCAGGGCGCGCTGGCTACACCTTC. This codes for CASSLAGRAGYTF.

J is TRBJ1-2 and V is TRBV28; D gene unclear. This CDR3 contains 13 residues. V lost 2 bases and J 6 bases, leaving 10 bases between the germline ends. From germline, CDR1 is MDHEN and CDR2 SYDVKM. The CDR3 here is CASSLTRLDGYTF. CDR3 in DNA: TGTGCCAGCAGTTTAACGAGGTTGGATGGCTACACCTTC.

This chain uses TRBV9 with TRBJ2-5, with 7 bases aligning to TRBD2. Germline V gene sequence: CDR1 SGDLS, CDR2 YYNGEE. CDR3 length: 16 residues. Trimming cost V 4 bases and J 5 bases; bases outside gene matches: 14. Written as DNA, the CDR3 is TGTGCCAGCAGCCCCCCCCTAGGGGAGGGCGGGGAGACCCAGTACTTC. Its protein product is CASSPPLGEGGETQYF.

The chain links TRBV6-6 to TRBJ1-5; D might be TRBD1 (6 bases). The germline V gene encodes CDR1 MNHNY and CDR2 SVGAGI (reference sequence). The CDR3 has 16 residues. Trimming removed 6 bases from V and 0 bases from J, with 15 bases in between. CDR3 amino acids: CASSRDISLSNQPQHF. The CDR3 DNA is TGTGCCAGCAGCCGGGACATAAGCCTTAGCAATCAGCCCCAGCATTTT.

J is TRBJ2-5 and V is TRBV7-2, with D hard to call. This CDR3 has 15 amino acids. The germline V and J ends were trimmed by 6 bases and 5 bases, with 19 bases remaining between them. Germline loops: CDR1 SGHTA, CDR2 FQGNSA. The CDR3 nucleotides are TGTGCCAGCAGTAAACGGGTGCAGCTTGGGGAGACCCAGTACTTC. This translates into CASSKRVQLGETQYF.

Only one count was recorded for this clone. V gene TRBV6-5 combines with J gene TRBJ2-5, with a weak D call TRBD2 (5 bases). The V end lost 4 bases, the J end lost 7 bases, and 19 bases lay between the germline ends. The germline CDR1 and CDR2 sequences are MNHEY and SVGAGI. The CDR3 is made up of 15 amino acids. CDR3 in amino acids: CASSFRLEGEGTQYF. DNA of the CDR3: TGTGCCAGCAGTTTCCGTCTTGAGGGAGAGGGGACCCAGTACTTC.

The CDR3 here is CAWTRGASTDTQYF. The DNA for the CDR3 is TGTGCCTGGACCCGTGGGGCTAGCACAGATACGCAGTATTTT. The rearrangement joins TRBV30 to TRBJ2-3, with a tentative D call TRBD1 (5 bases). CDR3 length equals 14 residues. Trimming took off 4 bases at V and 0 bases at J, with 11 bases between the two ends. Germline V gene data show CDR1 as GTSNPN and CDR2 as SVGIG (reference sequence).

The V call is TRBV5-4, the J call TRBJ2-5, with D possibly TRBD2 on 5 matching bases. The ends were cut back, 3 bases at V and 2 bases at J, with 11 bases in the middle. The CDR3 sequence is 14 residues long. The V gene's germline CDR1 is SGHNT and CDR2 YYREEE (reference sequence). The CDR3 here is CASSWRSQQETQYF. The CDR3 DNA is TGTGCCAGCAGCTGGAGGAGTCAGCAAGAGACCCAGTACTTC.

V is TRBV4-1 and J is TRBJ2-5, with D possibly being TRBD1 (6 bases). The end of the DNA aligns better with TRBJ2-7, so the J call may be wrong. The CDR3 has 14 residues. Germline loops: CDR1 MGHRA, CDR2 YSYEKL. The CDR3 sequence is CASSQLTGIDEQYF. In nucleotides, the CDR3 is TGCGCCAGCAGCCAACTTACAGGGATCGACGAGCAGTACTTC.

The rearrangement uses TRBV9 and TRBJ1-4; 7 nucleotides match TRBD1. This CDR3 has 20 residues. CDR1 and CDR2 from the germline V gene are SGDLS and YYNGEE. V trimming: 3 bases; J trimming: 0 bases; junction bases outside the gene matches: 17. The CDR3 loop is CASSERPGGKGGSTNEKLFF. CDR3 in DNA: TGTGCCAGCAGCGAGAGACCAGGGGGTAAAGGGGGCTCAACTAATGAAAAACTGTTTTTT.

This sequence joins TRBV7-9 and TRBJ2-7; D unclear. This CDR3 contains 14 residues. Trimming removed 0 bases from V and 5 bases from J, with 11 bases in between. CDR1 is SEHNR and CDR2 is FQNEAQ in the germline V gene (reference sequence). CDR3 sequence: CASSLAPRAHEQYF. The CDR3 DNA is TGTGCCAGCAGCTTAGCGCCCCGAGCCCACGAGCAGTACTTC. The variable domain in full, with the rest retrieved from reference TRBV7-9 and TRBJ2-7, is DTGVSQNPRHKITKRGQNVTFRCDPISEHNRLYWYRQTLGQGPEFLTYFQNEAQLEKSRLLSDRFSAERPKGSFSTLEIQRTEQGDSAMYLCASSLAPRAHEQYFGPGTRLTVT.